This T cell receptor beta chain was documented in a study of identical twins. General observations from the study: Diverse VJ usage suggested most zero-insertion clonotypes were not invariant T cells.

V lost 10 bases and J 2 bases, leaving 11 bases between the germline ends. This CDR3 spans 12 amino acids. In germline, CDR1 is LNHDA, CDR2 SQIVND (reference sequence). This clonotype appeared a single time. Its cognate antigen is unknown. Via MiXCR, TCRdb re-called the 5' RACE reads, giving one row per CDR3 protein. The sample consists of about 900,000 distinct CDR3 sequences, roughly an eighth of them appearing once. These sequences were also reported in another study, on yellow fever vaccine responses in identical twins. As reported in that work: Twins reportedly had a vaccine T cell response that seemed partly convergent, partly personalized.

The receptor was derived from a woman in her late teens or twenties in good health. The V call is TRBV19, the J call TRBJ1-2; D perhaps matches TRBD1 (6 bases). Sequenced sample: PBMCs. For the CDR3, the DNA is TGTGCCACCAATACAGGGAACTATGGCTACACCTTC. Its protein product is CATNTGNYGYTF.